Detailed here is one T cell receptor (beta chain). Primers included in the PCR were 60 Vbeta and 13 Jbeta primers. Sequencing was performed with immunoSEQ multiplex PCR; in TCRdb, only in-frame clones are kept and a portion is missing. The sample carries about 170,000 clones, 60% to 80% recorded once. This specimen comes from a study of cytomegalovirus exposure and HLA in healthy donors. As for the study in general: There were 100 million to 120 million unique TCR beta sequences, drawn from some 180 million T cells, in an earlier analysis.

Germline lookup yields CDR1 SGHNT and CDR2 YYREEE (reference sequence). The CDR3 loop spans 12 amino acids. Sequencing used PBMCs. This TCR derives from a female donor in good health and CMV-seronegative. This chain uses TRBV5-4 with TRBJ2-5; D uncertain. Judging by the DNA end, TRBJ2-7 fits better; the J call may be wrong. The CDR3 sequence is CASSRHSYEQYF. In DNA, the CDR3 is TGTGCCAGCAGCCGCCATTCCTACGAGCAGTACTTC.